These T cell receptor beta chains were read from a single sample in a study of post-analysis software for immune sequencing data. MiXCR, run by TCRdb on the PCR reads, gives a single entry per CDR3 protein. The sample lists 800,000 to 950,000 distinct CDR3 sequences, about 50% seen once, with approximately 4.3% in the top ten. The specimen was blood. Receptor source: a girl aged 5 to 17 with multiple sclerosis. The CDR3 runs from the conserved cysteine through the conserved F or W. D genes are given only for firm matches. Only part of the rows carry a size: once, few, many, or a class if the clone is expanded.

CDR3 DNA: TGTGCCAGCAGCCGCCGCTTAGCGGGGGGCCCGGGAACAGATACGCAGTATTTT
CDR3 protein: CASSRRLAGGPGTDTQYF
V gene: TRBV13
CDR3 length: 18
D gene: TRBD2
J gene: TRBJ2-3
clone size: -

CDR3 DNA: TGCAGTGCCCGACCGGGACAGGGAACCTACAATGAGCAGTTCTTC
CDR3 protein: CSARPGQGTYNEQFF
V gene: TRBV20-1
CDR3 length: 15
D gene: TRBD1
J gene: TRBJ2-1
clone size: -

CDR3 DNA: TGTGCCTGGTTTAGAATGGGCCCCTCTGGAAACACCATATATTTT
CDR3 protein: CAWFRMGPSGNTIYF
V gene: TRBV30
CDR3 length: 15
D gene: -
J gene: TRBJ1-3
clone size: -

CDR3 DNA: TGTGCCAGCAGTGAAGTTAGGCAGGGACTAAGCAAGCAGTACTTC
CDR3 protein: CASSEVRQGLSKQYF
V gene: TRBV2
CDR3 length: 15
D gene: TRBD2
J gene: TRBJ2-4
clone size: -

CDR3 DNA: TGCGCCAGCAGCTTGTCACGGGCCTACAATGAGCAGTTCTTC
CDR3 protein: CASSLSRAYNEQFF
V gene: TRBV5-1
CDR3 length: 14
D gene: -
J gene: TRBJ2-1
clone size: once

CDR3 DNA: TGTGCCAGCAGCCCCAGGGGGCGATACACCGGGGAGCTGTTTTTT
CDR3 protein: CASSPRGRYTGELFF
V gene: TRBV14
CDR3 length: 15
D gene: TRBD1
J gene: TRBJ2-2
clone size: -

CDR3 DNA: TGCAGCGGGTTGATACAGGGGAGCGAGCAGTACTTC
CDR3 protein: CSGLIQGSEQYF
V gene: TRBV29-1
CDR3 length: 12
D gene: TRBD1
J gene: TRBJ2-7
clone size: -

CDR3 DNA: TGTGCCGGCAGCTCCGGGACTAGCGGGAACTACGAGCAGTACTTC
CDR3 protein: CAGSSGTSGNYEQYF
V gene: TRBV11-1
CDR3 length: 15
D gene: TRBD2
J gene: TRBJ2-7
clone size: -

CDR3 DNA: TGCGCCAGCAGCTCTCGACAGGGGATCGTCACTGAAGCTTTCTTT
CDR3 protein: CASSSRQGIVTEAFF
V gene: TRBV5-1
CDR3 length: 15
D gene: TRBD1
J gene: TRBJ1-1
clone size: -

CDR3 DNA: TGTGCCATCACCGGCACCTCCTCAAACTATGGCTACACCTTC
CDR3 protein: CAITGTSSNYGYTF
V gene: TRBV10-3
CDR3 length: 14
D gene: -
J gene: TRBJ1-2
clone size: -

CDR3 DNA: TGTGCCAGCAGCCCCGGGAAGAACACTGAAGCTTTCTTT
CDR3 protein: CASSPGKNTEAFF
V gene: TRBV7-3
CDR3 length: 13
D gene: -
J gene: TRBJ1-1
clone size: few

CDR3 DNA: TGTGCCAGCAGCTTGCTAGCGGGAGTACTCTACAATGAGCAGTTCTTC
CDR3 protein: CASSLLAGVLYNEQFF
V gene: TRBV4-2
CDR3 length: 16
D gene: TRBD2
J gene: TRBJ2-1
clone size: -

CDR3 DNA: TGTGCCAGCAGTTTGGGGCCGGGAGCCCAAGAGACCCAGTACTTC
CDR3 protein: CASSLGPGAQETQYF
V gene: TRBV27
CDR3 length: 15
D gene: -
J gene: TRBJ2-5
clone size: -

CDR3 DNA: TGTGCCAGCAGCCCTCACAGGAGGGCGACAGGGAGAAACGAGCAGTACTTC
CDR3 protein: CASSPHRRATGRNEQYF
V gene: TRBV3-1
CDR3 length: 17
D gene: -
J gene: TRBJ2-7
clone size: -

CDR3 DNA: TGTGCCAGCAGCCAAGAGGTGGGACTAGCGGGAGTCTACGAGCAGTACTTC
CDR3 protein: CASSQEVGLAGVYEQYF
V gene: TRBV3-1
CDR3 length: 17
D gene: TRBD2
J gene: TRBJ2-7
clone size: few

CDR3 DNA: TGCAGTGCCCGGACTAGCGGGAGTCTAAACGGGTACTTC
CDR3 protein: CSARTSGSLNGYF
V gene: TRBV20-1
CDR3 length: 13
D gene: TRBD2
J gene: TRBJ2-7
clone size: -

CDR3 DNA: TGCAGCGTTGAGGTCGGAGGGGGGGGCACTGAAGCTTTCTTT
CDR3 protein: CSVEVGGGGTEAFF
V gene: TRBV29-1
CDR3 length: 14
D gene: -
J gene: TRBJ1-1
clone size: -

CDR3 DNA: TGTGCCACCAGCAGAGCTCCGGGACAGGGGGCGAAAGAGCAGTACTTC
CDR3 protein: CATSRAPGQGAKEQYF
V gene: TRBV15
CDR3 length: 16
D gene: TRBD1
J gene: TRBJ2-5
clone size: -

CDR3 DNA: TGTGCCAGCAGTGAACCCGGGACAGGGAACTATGGCCACACCTTC
CDR3 protein: CASSEPGTGNYGHTF
V gene: TRBV25-1
CDR3 length: 15
D gene: TRBD1
J gene: TRBJ1-2
clone size: -

CDR3 DNA: TGTGCCAGCTCACCCGGGGACAGGGTAAGCGGTCAGCCCCAGCATTTT
CDR3 protein: CASSPGDRVSGQPQHF
V gene: TRBV18
CDR3 length: 16
D gene: TRBD1
J gene: TRBJ1-5
clone size: -

CDR3 DNA: TGTGCCAGCACCCTTCGGAGTAGCGGGAGGGGCAATGAGCAGTTCTTC
CDR3 protein: CASTLRSSGRGNEQFF
V gene: TRBV12-3/TRBV12-4
CDR3 length: 16
D gene: TRBD2
J gene: TRBJ2-1
clone size: -

CDR3 DNA: TGTGCCAGCAGGGACAGAAACATTCAGTACTTC
CDR3 protein: CASRDRNIQYF
V gene: TRBV25-1
CDR3 length: 11
D gene: -
J gene: TRBJ2-4
clone size: -

CDR3 DNA: TGTGCCAGCAGCCCGGCGGCTAGCGGGGTCTACGAGCAGTACTTC
CDR3 protein: CASSPAASGVYEQYF
V gene: TRBV9
CDR3 length: 15
D gene: TRBD2
J gene: TRBJ2-7
clone size: -

CDR3 DNA: TGTGCCAGCAGTGAAGCCAGGGTTGCAGATACGCAGTATTTT
CDR3 protein: CASSEARVADTQYF
V gene: TRBV2
CDR3 length: 14
D gene: -
J gene: TRBJ2-3
clone size: -

CDR3 DNA: TGCGCCAGCAGCCAAGAGTGGGTGGGGGGGCCCCAAGAGACCCAGTACTTC
CDR3 protein: CASSQEWVGGPQETQYF
V gene: TRBV4-1
CDR3 length: 17
D gene: -
J gene: TRBJ2-5
clone size: few

CDR3 DNA: TGTGCCAGCAGCCTGGACCTTAGGGGAGGGGCACTTTATGGCTACACCTTC
CDR3 protein: CASSLDLRGGALYGYTF
V gene: TRBV5-6
CDR3 length: 17
D gene: -
J gene: TRBJ1-2
clone size: -